The clone carrying this T cell receptor beta chain appeared once. Its antigen is still unknown. At one end, the junction sequence differs from germline, possibly due to a read error. The data were obtained in a study of tumor-infiltrating lymphocytes in primary liver carcinoma. Study as a whole: Men and women, 30 to 69 years of age, made up the patients. Samples gave roughly 3.65 to 7.13 million productive TCRbeta reads, similar across tissue types.

The researchers produced TCR beta cDNA from roughly 550 ng total RNA with a constant-region primer. Sequencing libraries for TCR beta derived from three nested multiplex PCR rounds that used slightly modified ARM-PCR. The first two PCR rounds, roughly 9 cycles each, used TRBV1-TRBV30 forward primers and a C-beta reverse primer. TCRdb recomputed calls from the multiplex PCR reads with MiXCR, one row per CDR3 protein. The sample holds about 320,000 distinct CDR3 sequences, more than 55% seen once. Both blood RNA, taken from unsorted whole blood, and germline DNA were extracted. The CDR3 is 16 residues long. CDR1 and CDR2 from the germline V gene are SGHRS and YFSETQ. Overall study results and limits: The study found a significantly higher top-250-clone fraction in tumors than in blood (p = 0.039). Tumor-blood pairs (like tumor-adjacent pairs) overlapped less than tumor region pairs did.

Sequences were obtained from peripheral blood. The clonotype was recovered from a man in his forties with primary liver carcinoma and hepatitis B virus infection. The rearrangement links TRBV5-1 to TRBJ2-2; 14 nucleotides match TRBD2. The CDR3: CASSYLTSGRAGGLFF. In nucleotides, the CDR3 is TGCGCCAGCAGCTACTTGACTAGCGGGAGGGCCGGGGGGCTGTTTTTT.